These T cell receptor beta chains were read from a single sample in a study of regulatory T cells in long-lasting Graves disease. TCRdb re-analysed the multiplex PCR reads in MiXCR, keeping a single row per CDR3 protein. This sample has about 210,000 distinct CDR3 sequences, with roughly a fifth found just once. The same data also contributed to another study, on T cells in Graves' hyperthyroidism and ophthalmopathy.

The material sequenced was peripheral blood mononuclear cells (PBMCs), taken at new diagnosis, from a patient treated with antithyroid drugs. These receptors all come from a woman aged 25 to 39 with Graves disease. The CDR3 runs from the conserved cysteine through the conserved F or W. D genes are given only for firm matches. The listing skips clone size in some rows; elsewhere it reads once, few, many or a size class.

>TRBV6-1|TRBJ1-1|TRBD1|NA
CASSPGQGKNTEAFF
TGTGCCAGCAGTCCCGGACAGGGGAAGAACACTGAAGCTTTCTTT
>TRBV18|TRBJ2-7|NA|NA
CASSPPSLSYEQYF
TGTGCCAGCTCACCTCCGTCACTCTCCTACGAGCAGTACTTC
>TRBV3-1|TRBJ2-2|NA|many
CASSQTNRAGELFF
TGTGCCAGCAGCCAGACCAACCGGGCCGGGGAGCTGTTTTTT
>TRBV4-2|TRBJ2-5|NA|many
CASSRTRIGETQYF
TGTGCCAGCAGCCGCACTAGGATAGGAGAGACCCAGTACTTC
>TRBV28|TRBJ1-6|NA|many
CASSLTGTGNSPLHF
TGTGCCAGCAGTTTAACCGGGACGGGAAATTCACCCCTCCACTTT
>TRBV5-1|TRBJ1-1|NA|NA
CASRGEDMNTEAFF
TGCGCCAGCAGAGGAGAGGATATGAACACTGAAGCTTTCTTT
>TRBV20-1|TRBJ1-5|NA|many
CSARGVRGDSDQPQHF
TGCAGTGCTAGAGGGGTTCGTGGGGACTCAGATCAGCCCCAGCATTTT
>TRBV5-1|TRBJ2-3|TRBD2|many
CASSVRGGGSRTDTQYF
TGCGCCAGCAGCGTCCGAGGAGGCGGGAGCAGGACAGATACGCAGTATTTT
>TRBV7-9|TRBJ1-3|NA|many
CASSPGTGNSGNTIYF
TGTGCCAGCAGCCCCGGGACTGGAAACTCTGGAAACACCATATATTTT
>TRBV30|TRBJ1-2|TRBD1|NA
CAWDEDRGYGYTF
TGTGCCTGGGACGAGGACAGGGGCTATGGCTACACCTTC
>TRBV7-9|TRBJ1-4|NA|NA
CASSFTSQREGDEKLFF
TGTGCCAGCAGCTTCACGTCGCAGAGGGAAGGAGATGAAAAACTGTTTTTT
>TRBV10-2|TRBJ1-2|TRBD1|NA
CASSGTGGHRNYGYTF
TGCGCCAGCAGTGGGACAGGGGGCCATCGGAACTATGGCTACACCTTC
>TRBV30|TRBJ2-5|NA|many
CAWSKRGAVGETQYF
TGTGCCTGGAGCAAAAGGGGGGCCGTCGGGGAGACCCAGTACTTC
>TRBV11-1|TRBJ2-2|NA|many
CASSSGLNTGELFF
TGTGCCAGCAGCTCCGGACTCAACACCGGGGAGCTGTTTTTT
>TRBV19|TRBJ1-1|TRBD1|many
CASSIRQGFNTEAFF
TGTGCCAGTAGTATAAGACAGGGATTCAACACTGAAGCTTTCTTT
>TRBV4-1|TRBJ1-3|NA|NA
CASSQPSRGGGNTIYF
TGCGCCAGCAGCCAACCCTCCCGGGGGGGAGGAAACACCATATATTTT
>TRBV19|TRBJ2-3|TRBD2|NA
CASKGTSGGNTDTQYF
TGTGCCAGTAAGGGGACTAGCGGGGGGAACACAGATACGCAGTATTTT
>TRBV29-1|TRBJ1-1|TRBD1|few
CSAYRGLGFRNTEAFF
TGCAGCGCATACAGGGGTTTGGGGTTTCGGAACACTGAAGCTTTCTTT
>TRBV6-1|TRBJ1-3|NA|many
CASRETSFSSGNTIYF
TGTGCCAGCAGGGAAACCAGCTTTTCCTCTGGAAACACCATATATTTT
>TRBV30|TRBJ1-6|NA|many
CAWRTTYNSPLHF
TGTGCCTGGAGAACAACTTATAATTCACCCCTCCACTTT
>TRBV18|TRBJ2-2|NA|few
CASSAGSNTGELFF
TGTGCCAGCTCGGCGGGGTCGAACACCGGGGAGCTGTTTTTT
>TRBV7-2|TRBJ2-1|NA|many
CASSPQAYNEQFF
TGTGCCAGCAGCCCACAGGCATACAATGAGCAGTTCTTC
>TRBV6-1|TRBJ1-3|NA|many
CASSTRPIYF
TGTGCCAGCAGCACGCGCCCCATATATTTT
>TRBV11-3|TRBJ2-7|TRBD1|many
CASSAGQGYGYEQYF
TGTGCCAGCAGCGCAGGACAGGGGTATGGGTACGAGCAGTACTTC
>TRBV11-3|TRBJ2-7|NA|many
CASSPRGRITYEQYF
TGTGCCAGCAGCCCCCGGGGCCGAATCACCTACGAGCAGTACTTC
>TRBV20-1|TRBJ2-1|TRBD2|many
CSAYPGLANNEQFF
TGCAGTGCCTACCCTGGACTAGCTAACAATGAGCAGTTCTTC
>TRBV30|TRBJ1-2|NA|many
CAWSSDYGYTF
TGTGCCTGGTCCTCCGACTATGGCTACACCTTC
>TRBV14|TRBJ1-1|NA|NA
CASSQNQGHAFF
TGTGCCAGCAGCCAAAATCAGGGGCACGCTTTCTTT
>TRBV27|TRBJ1-1|NA|many
CASSFWGTEAFF
TGTGCCAGCAGTTTTTGGGGTACTGAAGCTTTCTTT
>TRBV4-2|TRBJ2-3|NA|NA
CASSQGGFSTATQYF
TGTGCCAGCAGCCAAGGGGGGTTCTCCACAGCTACGCAGTATTTT
>TRBV11-2|TRBJ2-5|TRBD2|many
CASSVGLAEETQYF
TGTGCCAGCAGCGTAGGACTAGCGGAAGAGACCCAGTACTTC
>TRBV6-1|TRBJ1-5|TRBD1|many
CASKRDSTNQPQHF
TGTGCCAGCAAACGGGACAGCACCAATCAGCCCCAGCATTTT
>TRBV20-1|TRBJ1-5|NA|many
CSARDPRMRGSNQPQHF
TGCAGTGCTAGAGATCCCAGGATGCGGGGTAGCAATCAGCCCCAGCATTTT
>TRBV12-3/TRBV12-4|TRBJ2-7|NA|few
CASSLGRTKSSYEQYF
TGTGCCAGCAGCCTTGGCCGGACAAAAAGCTCCTACGAGCAGTACTTC
>TRBV4-1|TRBJ1-2|TRBD1|many
CASSQTGQGYYGYTF
TGCGCCAGCAGCCAAACGGGACAGGGGTACTATGGCTACACCTTC
>TRBV5-1|TRBJ2-3|TRBD2|many
CASSLDSGGPTDTQYF
TGCGCCAGCAGCTTGGATAGCGGGGGTCCAACAGATACGCAGTATTTT
>TRBV4-2|TRBJ1-4|TRBD1|few
CASSQGGQGFEKLFF
TGTGCCAGCAGCCAAGGTGGACAGGGGTTTGAAAAACTGTTTTTT
>TRBV12-5|TRBJ2-1|NA|few
CASGGLTEIF
TGTGCTAGTGGAGGACTGACGGAGATCTTC
>TRBV7-9|TRBJ2-2|NA|many
CASSLMGLQNTGELFF
TGTGCCAGCAGCTTAATGGGTCTCCAGAACACCGGGGAGCTGTTTTTT